The 24 T cell receptor beta chains reported below all come from one sample, sequenced in a study of blood T cell repertoires in COVID-19. Assay used: immunoSEQ multiplex PCR; TCRdb lists only in-frame clones, some missing. The table lists about 110,000 clones, under 90% of them singletons. Sequencing was carried out using peripheral blood. All receptors come from a woman aged 60-75 years with acute or convalescent COVID-19.

The genes are TRBV12-1 and TRBJ1-2. TRBV12-1 corresponds to a pseudogene. The CDR3 loop spans 16 amino acids. This CDR3 reads CASSLPPFALLYGYTF. For the CDR3, the DNA is TGTGCCAGCAGCTTACCACCGTTTGCACTCCTCTATGGCTACACCTTC.

V is TRBV6-2 or TRBV6-3 and J is TRBJ1-1, with a possible D match to TRBD1 (5 bases). Trimming shortened V by 0 bases and J by 4 bases, and 27 bases separated the two germline ends. The CDR3 sequence is 20 residues long. Germline lookup yields CDR1 MNHEY and CDR2 SVGEGT. CDR3 nucleotide sequence: TGTGCCAGCAGTTACTCGAAGGGTCATGGAGGTAGCGGGGCCAGCACTGAAGCTTTCTTT. This gives the protein CASSYSKGHGGSGASTEAFF.

The V call is TRBV27, the J call TRBJ2-7; 9 bases agree with TRBD2. Losses at the gene ends were 1 base for V and 6 bases for J; bases not matched to a gene: 10. This CDR3 is 16 amino acids long. The V gene's germline CDR1 is MNHEY and CDR2 SMNVEV (reference sequence). CDR3 in amino acids: CASSLCGSGGRGEQYF. The CDR3 DNA reads as TGTGCCAGCAGTTTATGCGGCAGCGGGGGGCGGGGCGAGCAGTACTTC.

The V gene is TRBV5-4, the J gene TRBJ2-2; D gene ambiguous. This CDR3 has 14 residues. V lost 0 bases to trimming and J lost 0 bases, with 3 bases between them. In germline, CDR1 is SGHNT, CDR2 YYREEE (reference sequence). CDR3 nucleotide sequence: TGTGCCAGCAGCTTGGACTCGAACACCGGGGAGCTGTTTTTT. Its translation: CASSLDSNTGELFF.

V usage is TRBV5-4 and J usage is TRBJ2-3, with TRBD2 identical over 8 bases. Germline V lookup: CDR1 SGHNT, CDR2 YYREEE (reference sequence). V lost 0 bases to trimming and J lost 6 bases; unmatched junction nucleotides: 6. This CDR3 contains 15 residues. CDR3 region: CASSLAGGAGDTQYF. The DNA for the CDR3 is TGTGCCAGCAGCTTGGCCGGGGGGGCAGGGGATACGCAGTATTTT.

V is TRBV5-5 and J is TRBJ2-5; D call uncertain. The CDR3 extends over 15 amino acids. CDR1 and CDR2 (germline): SGHKS, YYEKEE (reference sequence). V lost 0 bases and J 5 bases, leaving 14 bases between the germline ends. As DNA, the CDR3 is TGTGCCAGCAGCTTGGTGCGTCAGGATAAGGAGACCCAGTACTTC. This translates into CASSLVRQDKETQYF. Complete variable domain (other parts from reference TRBV5-5 and TRBJ2-5): DAGVTQSPTHLIKTRGQQVTLRCSPISGHKSVSWYQQVLGQGPQFIFQYYEKEERGRGNFPDRFSARQFPNYSSELNVNALLLGDSALYLCASSLVRQDKETQYFGPGTRLLVL.

The chain links TRBV6-2 or TRBV6-3 to TRBJ2-7; possibly TRBD1 for D (5 bases). Germline V gene lookup returns CDR1 MNHEY and CDR2 SVGEGT. CDR3 length: 14 residues. Deletions cut 2 bases from V and 2 bases from J, with 10 bases between. Here the CDR3 reads CASSYGAATYEQYF. The CDR3 DNA is TGTGCCAGCAGTTACGGGGCAGCCACCTACGAGCAGTACTTC.

J is TRBJ1-2 and V is TRBV2; 7 bases fit TRBD1. Germline V gene data show CDR1 as SNHLY and CDR2 as FYNNEI. CDR3 length: 13 amino acids. Unmatched junction bases numbered 3, after V lost 3 bases and J lost 5 bases. CDR3 region: CASSDETGYGYTF. The CDR3 coding sequence is TGTGCCAGCAGTGATGAGACAGGGTATGGCTACACCTTC.

This sequence joins TRBV15 and TRBJ2-5; 9 bases are a match to TRBD1. The CDR3 is 14 amino acids. V shed 3 bases, J shed 1 base, and the junction held 0 bases outside the gene matches. Germline CDR1 reads LNHNV; CDR2 reads YYDKDF (reference sequence). As DNA, the CDR3 is TGTGCCACCAGCAGGGACAGGGGCCAAGAGACCCAGTACTTC. Its translation is CATSRDRGQETQYF.

This chain joins TRBV11-3 and TRBJ2-2; weak D call: TRBD2 (5 bases). This CDR3 region has 15 residues. CDR1 is SGHNT and CDR2 is YENEEA in the germline V gene. V dropped 1 base and J dropped 5 bases, with 11 bases sitting between them. In nucleotides, the CDR3 is TGTGCCAGCAGCTTAGGAGGGAGTGAGACCGGGGAGCTGTTTTTT. Its protein product is CASSLGGSETGELFF.

As DNA, the CDR3 is TGTGCCAGCAGTGAAGTTCTAGGTGGGCTAGCGGGGTACAATGAGCAGTTCTTC. It yields the protein CASSEVLGGLAGYNEQFF. The V call is TRBV6-1, the J call TRBJ2-1; 9 positions agree with TRBD2. V gave up 1 base and J gave up 4 bases; unmatched junction bases: 11. CDR1 and CDR2 from the germline V gene are MNHNS and SASEGT. The CDR3 spans 18 residues.

The chain recombines TRBV19 with TRBJ1-2; the D gene is possibly TRBD1 (5 bases). Germline V gives CDR1 LNHDA, CDR2 SQIVND (reference sequence). V gave up 3 bases and J gave up 1 base, with 18 bases separating them. The CDR3 is made up of 17 amino acids. The CDR3 DNA reads as TGTGCCAGTAGTATTTTGACAGCGAATCCTTATAACTATGGCTACACCTTC. This codes for CASSILTANPYNYGYTF. Supplemented by reference TRBV19 and TRBJ1-2, the full variable domain reads DGGITQSPKYLFRKEGQNVTLSCEQNLNHDAMYWYRQDPGQGLRLIYYSQIVNDFQKGDIAEGYSVSREKKESFPLTVTSAQKNPTAFYLCASSILTANPYNYGYTFGSGTRLTVV.

CDR3 sequence reads: CASSPQGADYGYTF. CDR3 nucleotide sequence: TGTGCCAGCAGTCCACAGGGGGCGGATTATGGCTACACCTTC. The chain has TRBV27 and TRBJ1-2; 9 bases agree with TRBD1. The CDR3 contains 14 residues. Unmatched junction bases numbered 6, after V lost 5 bases and J lost 5 bases. Germline V gene sequence: CDR1 MNHEY, CDR2 SMNVEV (reference sequence).

V usage is TRBV7-2 and J usage is TRBJ2-3, with TRBD2 matching 12 bases. Germline assignment: CDR1 SGHTA and CDR2 FQGNSA. V was pared by 6 bases and J by 3 bases, with 4 bases of the junction left unmatched. CDR3 length: 15 residues. CDR3 DNA: TGTGCCAGCAGGTCTAGCGGGAGGGAGACAGATACGCAGTATTTT. Translated: CASRSSGRETDTQYF.

This clone was counted between two and nine times. The chain couples TRBV27 to TRBJ2-2; 15 positions agree with TRBD2. Germline V gene sequence: CDR1 MNHEY, CDR2 SMNVEV (reference sequence). The CDR3 has 18 residues. The V gene end was trimmed by 6 bases and the J gene end by 4 bases; junction bases not matched to a gene: 9. The CDR3 DNA is TGTGCCAGCAGCCTAGCCGGGACTAGCGGGAGGATCACCGGGGAGCTGTTTTTT. This translates into CASSLAGTSGRITGELFF.

The chain employs TRBV15 and TRBJ1-5, with 8 bases aligning to TRBD1. Germline V CDR1 and CDR2: LNHNV, YYDKDF (reference sequence). The CDR3 loop spans 15 amino acids. J gave up 5 bases and V 5 bases, and 8 bases lay outside the gene matches. The CDR3 bases are TGTGCCACCAGCTTCCATACACAGGGGGATCAGCCCCAGCATTTT. This codes for CATSFHTQGDQPQHF.

As regards this clone: The junction and the germline gene differ at one end; a read error may be behind it. The rearrangement links TRBV15 to TRBJ1-6; possible D gene TRBD1, 5 bases. The length of the CDR3 is 14 residues. Germline CDR1 reads LNHNV; CDR2 reads YYDKDF (reference sequence). In nucleotides, the CDR3 is TGTGCCACCAGCAGAGATGGGGCAGGCTTTCCCCCCCACTTT. Amino acids: CATSRDGAGFPPHF.

The chain joins TRBV7-2 to TRBJ2-7; 7 nucleotides agree with TRBD2. The CDR3 spans 14 residues. The germline CDR1 and CDR2 sequences are SGHTA and FQGNSA. The V segment lost 3 bases and the J segment 6 bases; nucleotides outside the gene matches: 8. CDR3 sequence reads: CASSFAPREGEQYF. In DNA, the CDR3 is TGTGCCAGCAGCTTCGCCCCCAGGGAGGGCGAGCAGTACTTC.

This chain uses TRBV6-5 with TRBJ2-2; 10 positions agree with TRBD1. The CDR3 runs to 15 residues. With V trimmed by 7 bases and J by 5 bases, 7 bases remained unmatched. Looked up from germline, CDR1 is MNHEY and CDR2 is SVGAGI. The CDR3 DNA reads TGTGCCAGCAATCCGACAGGGGGCTGGACCGGGGAGCTGTTTTTT. It yields the protein CASNPTGGWTGELFF.

The V gene is TRBV11-2, the J gene TRBJ1-6; TRBD1 matches at 7 bases. The trim removed 5 bases at V and 10 bases at J, leaving 8 bases unmatched. Germline V lookup: CDR1 SGHAT, CDR2 FQNNGV. This CDR3 contains 14 residues. CDR3: CASSPTGFESPLHF. The CDR3 nucleotides are TGTGCCAGCAGCCCGACAGGGTTTGAATCACCCCTCCACTTT.

A single count supports this clone. The chain recombines TRBV7-3 with TRBJ2-7; 9 nucleotides match TRBD2. Losses at the gene ends were 0 bases for V and 1 base for J; bases not matched to a gene: 1. The CDR3 totals 15 residues. The V gene's germline CDR1 is SGHTA and CDR2 FQGTGA. The CDR3 sequence: CASSLTSGSSYEQYF. The CDR3 bases are TGTGCCAGCAGCTTAACTAGCGGGAGTTCCTACGAGCAGTACTTC.

The V gene is TRBV2, the J gene TRBJ1-6; D is perhaps TRBD1 (5 bases). The V and J ends lost 7 bases and 5 bases respectively, with 9 bases between them. In germline, CDR1 is SNHLY, CDR2 FYNNEI. The CDR3 is 13 amino acids. CDR3 DNA sequence: TGTGCCAGCATGCAGGGCAATAATTCACCCCTCCACTTT. It specifies CASMQGNNSPLHF.

The chain carries TRBV28 and TRBJ1-5, with 11 bases lining up with TRBD1. The CDR3 consists of 15 residues. Trimming took 8 bases from V and 6 from J; bases not matched to a gene: 9. CDR1 and CDR2 from the germline V gene are MDHEN and SYDVKM. The CDR3 protein is CASGPPGQGAQPQHF. The CDR3 DNA is TGTGCCAGCGGGCCTCCCGGACAGGGGGCTCAGCCCCAGCATTTT.

The V call is TRBV11-3, the J call TRBJ1-5; 8 bases align to TRBD1. The CDR3 totals 15 residues. The V segment lost 3 bases and the J segment 0 bases; nucleotides outside the gene matches: 1. Germline V lookup: CDR1 SGHNT, CDR2 YENEEA. The CDR3 DNA sequence: TGTGCCAGCAGCTTCAGGGGGCTTAGCAATCAGCCCCAGCATTTT. Translation: CASSFRGLSNQPQHF.